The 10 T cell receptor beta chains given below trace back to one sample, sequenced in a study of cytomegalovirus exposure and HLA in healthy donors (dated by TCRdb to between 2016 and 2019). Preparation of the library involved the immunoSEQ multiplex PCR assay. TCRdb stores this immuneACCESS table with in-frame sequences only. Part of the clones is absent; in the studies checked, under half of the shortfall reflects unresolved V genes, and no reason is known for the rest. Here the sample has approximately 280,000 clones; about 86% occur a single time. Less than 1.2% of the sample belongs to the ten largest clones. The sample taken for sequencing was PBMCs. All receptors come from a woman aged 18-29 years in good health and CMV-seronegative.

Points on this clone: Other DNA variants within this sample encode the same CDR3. The CDR3 loop reads CASSSGTGDYEQYF. The CDR3 coding sequence is TGTGCCAGCAGCTCTGGGACAGGGGACTACGAGCAGTACTTC. This chain uses TRBV13 with TRBJ2-7, with TRBD1 matching over 10 bases. Trimming removed 4 bases from V and 3 bases from J; junction bases left unmatched: 3. This CDR3 is 14 amino acids long. CDR1 and CDR2 (germline): PRHDT, FYEKMQ (reference sequence).

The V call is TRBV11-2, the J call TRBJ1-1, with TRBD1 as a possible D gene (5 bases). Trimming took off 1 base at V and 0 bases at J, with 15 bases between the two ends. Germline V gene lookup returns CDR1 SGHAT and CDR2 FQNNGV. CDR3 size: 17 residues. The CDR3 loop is CASSLVIREGVNTEAFF. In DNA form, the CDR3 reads TGTGCCAGCAGCTTAGTAATCAGGGAAGGGGTGAACACTGAAGCTTTCTTT.

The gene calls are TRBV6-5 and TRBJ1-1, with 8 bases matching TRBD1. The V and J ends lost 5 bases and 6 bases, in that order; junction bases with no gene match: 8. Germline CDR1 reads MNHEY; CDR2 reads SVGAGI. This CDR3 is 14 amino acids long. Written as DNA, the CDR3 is TGTGCCAGCAGTGAGGACAGGGATATCTCTGAAGCTTTCTTT. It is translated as CASSEDRDISEAFF.

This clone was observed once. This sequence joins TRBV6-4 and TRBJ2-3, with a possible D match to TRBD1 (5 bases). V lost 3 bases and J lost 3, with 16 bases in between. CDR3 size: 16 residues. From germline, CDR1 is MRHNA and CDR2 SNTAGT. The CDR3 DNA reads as TGTGCCAGCAGTGAGAGTTGGGCAGGGCCTACAGATACGCAGTATTTT. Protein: CASSESWAGPTDTQYF.

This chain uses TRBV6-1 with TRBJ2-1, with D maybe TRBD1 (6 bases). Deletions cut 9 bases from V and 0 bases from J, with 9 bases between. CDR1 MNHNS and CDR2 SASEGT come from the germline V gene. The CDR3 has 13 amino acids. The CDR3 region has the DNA TGTGCCAGACCGGACAGCTCCTACAATGAGCAGTTCTTC. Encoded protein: CARPDSSYNEQFF.

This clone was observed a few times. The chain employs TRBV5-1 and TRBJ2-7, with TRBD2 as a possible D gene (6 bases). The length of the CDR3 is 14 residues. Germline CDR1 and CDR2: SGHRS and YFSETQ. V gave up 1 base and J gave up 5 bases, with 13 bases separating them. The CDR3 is CASSLRLAPDEQYF. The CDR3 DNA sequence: TGCGCCAGCAGCTTGCGGCTAGCGCCTGACGAGCAGTACTTC.

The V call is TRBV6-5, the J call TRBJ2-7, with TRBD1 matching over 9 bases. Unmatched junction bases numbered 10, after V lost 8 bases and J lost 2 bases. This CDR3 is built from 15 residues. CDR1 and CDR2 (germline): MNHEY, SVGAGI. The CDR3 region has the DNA TGTGCCAGCCAAAACCTAGGGACAGGGCCCTACGAGCAGTACTTC. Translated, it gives CASQNLGTGPYEQYF.

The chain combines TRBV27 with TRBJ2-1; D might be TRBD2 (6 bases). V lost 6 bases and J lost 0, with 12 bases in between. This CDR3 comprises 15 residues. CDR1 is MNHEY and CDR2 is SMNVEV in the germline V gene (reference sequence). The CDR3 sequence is CASRRDLSSYNEQFF. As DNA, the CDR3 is TGTGCCAGCAGAAGGGACTTAAGCTCCTACAATGAGCAGTTCTTC.

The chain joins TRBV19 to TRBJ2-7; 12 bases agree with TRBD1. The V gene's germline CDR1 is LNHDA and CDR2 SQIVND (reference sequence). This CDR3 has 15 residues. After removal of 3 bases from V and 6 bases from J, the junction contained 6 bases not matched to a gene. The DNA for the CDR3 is TGTGCCAGTAGTATCACCGGGACAGGGGGCTTCGAGCAGTACTTC. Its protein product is CASSITGTGGFEQYF. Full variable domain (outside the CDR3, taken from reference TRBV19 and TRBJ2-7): DGGITQSPKYLFRKEGQNVTLSCEQNLNHDAMYWYRQDPGQGLRLIYYSQIVNDFQKGDIAEGYSVSREKKESFPLTVTSAQKNPTAFYLCASSITGTGGFEQYFGPGTRLTVT.

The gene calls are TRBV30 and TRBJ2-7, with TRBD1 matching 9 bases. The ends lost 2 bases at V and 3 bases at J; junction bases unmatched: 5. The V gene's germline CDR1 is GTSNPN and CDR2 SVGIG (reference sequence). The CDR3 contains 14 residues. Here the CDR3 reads CAWSLGTGNYEQYF. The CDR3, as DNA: TGTGCCTGGAGTTTAGGGACAGGGAACTACGAGCAGTACTTC.